These T cell receptor beta chains were read from a single sample in a study of human T cells and chemical hapten exposure. TCRdb called the RACE reads again in MiXCR, with one record for every CDR3 protein. The sample contains around 380,000 distinct CDR3 sequences, around 5% of which appear only once. The sample here was whole blood, taken in connection with sensitization to the hapten diphenylcyclopropenone (DPC). Source of these receptors: a woman in her forties or fifties with alopecia areata. Some clones in this sample may be carry-over from other donors' samples. Each CDR3 is given with its conserved first and last residue. D genes are given only for firm matches. Some rows mark clone size as missing; the rest say once, few, many or name a class of expanded clone.

cdr3_aa cdr3_nt j_call d_call clone_size v_call
CASSRARSSYNEQFF TGTGCCAGCAGCCGTGCCAGGAGCTCCTACAATGAGCAGTTCTTC TRBJ2-1 . few TRBV13
CASSRAMGLGQGDEKLFF TGTGCCAGCTCACGAGCCATGGGACTAGGACAGGGCGACGAAAAACTGTTTTTT TRBJ1-4 TRBD1 many TRBV18
CANSLDPLSPQHF TGCGCCAACTCGCTGGACCCGTTGAGTCCCCAGCATTTT TRBJ1-5 . many TRBV5-1
CASSQASLRLAGHNEQFF TGTGCCAGCAGCCAAGCTTCCCTCCGACTAGCGGGACACAATGAGCAGTTCTTC TRBJ2-1 TRBD2 few TRBV14
CASRLGSDDTQYF TGTGCCAGCAGACTAGGTAGTGACGATACGCAGTATTTT TRBJ2-3 . . TRBV7-9
CASSEFASPLHF TGTGCCAGCAGTGAATTTGCCTCACCCCTCCACTTT TRBJ1-6 . . TRBV25-1
CASSHTGLADTQYF TGTGCCAGCAGCCACACAGGGTTGGCAGATACGCAGTATTTT TRBJ2-3 . few TRBV7-9
CASSRTGITQYF TGTGCCAGCAGCCGCACAGGGATTACGCAGTATTTT TRBJ2-3 . . TRBV11-2
CASSEPDLGLDTQYF TGTGCCAGCAGTGAACCGGACCTGGGACTTGATACGCAGTATTTT TRBJ2-3 . . TRBV2
CASRRDVDEKLFF TGTGCCAGCAGACGGGACGTTGATGAAAAACTGTTTTTT TRBJ1-4 . . TRBV12-3/TRBV12-4
CAISGQDTGELFF TGTGCCATCAGTGGACAGGACACCGGGGAGCTGTTTTTT TRBJ2-2 . . TRBV10-3
CSVGVRSSTDTQYF TGCAGCGTTGGAGTCAGATCCTCCACAGATACGCAGTATTTT TRBJ2-3 . many TRBV29-1
CASSQLTAGQSNEKLFF TGCGCCAGCAGCCAGTTAACGGCTGGGCAGTCCAATGAAAAACTGTTTTTT TRBJ1-4 . . TRBV4-1
CASSRTDRADTEAFF TGTGCCAGCAGCAGAACCGACAGGGCTGACACTGAAGCTTTCTTT TRBJ1-1 TRBD1 . TRBV7-9
CASSGDWNTEAFF TGTGCCAGCAGCGGAGACTGGAACACTGAAGCTTTCTTT TRBJ1-1 . few TRBV9
CASSYEGRQGRSPLHF TGTGCCAGCAGTTACGAGGGGAGACAGGGACGTTCACCCCTCCACTTT TRBJ1-6 TRBD1 many TRBV6-5
CASSRPGSGGTTEAFF TGTGCCAGCAGTCGTCCGGGATCTGGCGGTACCACTGAAGCTTTCTTT TRBJ1-1 . few TRBV6-2/TRBV6-3
CASSTRDRVREDGYTF TGTGCCAGCAGTACACGGGACAGGGTAAGAGAGGATGGCTACACCTTC TRBJ1-2 TRBD1 many TRBV6-2/TRBV6-3
CSANTDTQYF TGCAGTGCCAACACAGATACGCAGTATTTT TRBJ2-3 . many TRBV20-1
CASCLPGQNIQYF TGTGCCAGTTGTCTCCCCGGTCAAAACATTCAGTACTTC TRBJ2-4 . many TRBV28
CASSREVSNQPQHF TGTGCCAGCAGTCGCGAGGTTAGCAATCAGCCCCAGCATTTT TRBJ1-5 . few TRBV6-1
CASRKEPSTDTQYF TGCGCCAGCAGAAAAGAACCCAGCACAGATACGCAGTATTTT TRBJ2-3 . many TRBV5-1
CASSPARRLPAEQYF TGTGCCAGCAGCCCAGCTCGAAGACTCCCTGCGGAGCAGTACTTC TRBJ2-7 . . TRBV28
CASSSGSLTSTDTQYF TGTGCCAGCAGTTCCGGGTCCTTGACAAGCACAGATACGCAGTATTTT TRBJ2-3 . . TRBV12-3/TRBV12-4
CASSDEGWYEQYF TGTGCCAGCAGTGACGAGGGATGGTACGAGCAGTACTTC TRBJ2-7 . few TRBV6-1
CASTRSGTSRETQYF TGTGCCAGCACCCGCTCCGGGACTAGCCGGGAGACCCAGTACTTC TRBJ2-5 TRBD2 many TRBV2
CASSSSPGGAYEQYF TGCGCCAGCAGCTCCTCCCCGGGGGGCGCCTACGAGCAGTACTTC TRBJ2-7 . many TRBV5-1
CAISVDNYGYTF TGTGCCATCAGTGTTGATAACTATGGCTACACCTTC TRBJ1-2 . . TRBV10-3
CASSPYQVMNTEAFF TGTGCCAGCAGCCCCTATCAAGTTATGAACACTGAAGCTTTCTTT TRBJ1-1 . many TRBV3-1
CASRRQGGNQPQHF TGTGCCAGCAGGAGACAGGGAGGTAATCAGCCCCAGCATTTT TRBJ1-5 TRBD1 many TRBV6-2/TRBV6-3
CSVEDSAYPETQYF TGCAGCGTTGAAGATTCGGCCTATCCAGAGACCCAGTACTTC TRBJ2-5 . many TRBV29-1
CASSLSLLLNTGELFF TGTGCCAGCAGCTTGAGCTTACTCCTGAACACCGGGGAGCTGTTTTTT TRBJ2-2 . many TRBV5-6
CASSFLAGAAVPDTQYF TGTGCCAGCAGCTTCCTTGCTGGGGCAGCGGTCCCAGATACGCAGTATTTT TRBJ2-3 . many TRBV5-6
CASSLLSGRALDTQYF TGTGCCAGCAGCTTACTTAGCGGGAGGGCCTTAGATACGCAGTATTTT TRBJ2-3 TRBD2 . TRBV7-6
CASSSRRGLVHEQYF TGTGCCAGCAGCTCCAGAAGGGGGCTGGTCCACGAGCAGTACTTC TRBJ2-7 TRBD1 few TRBV7-8
CASSLVGGPTEAFF TGTGCCAGCAGCTTGGTGGGGGGACCCACTGAAGCTTTCTTT TRBJ1-1 . many TRBV5-5
CASSSRTSGPYEQYF TGCGCCAGCAGCTCCCGGACTAGCGGCCCCTACGAGCAGTACTTC TRBJ2-7 TRBD2 few TRBV5-1
CASSFLTGSNEKLFF TGTGCCAGCAGCTTCCTGACAGGGTCGAATGAAAAACTGTTTTTT TRBJ1-4 TRBD1 few TRBV7-2
CASSLTMTMKGNEQFF TGTGCCAGCAGCCTCACAATGACAATGAAGGGCAATGAGCAGTTCTTC TRBJ2-1 . few TRBV5-6
CASSYVPSSGANVLTF TGTGCCAGCAGTTACGTCCCGAGCTCTGGGGCCAACGTCCTGACTTTC TRBJ2-6 . many TRBV6-5
CASSGTGGFTDTQYF TGCGCCAGCAGCGGCACAGGGGGCTTCACAGATACGCAGTATTTT TRBJ2-3 TRBD1 few TRBV5-1
CASSTRTSGSSGANVLTF TGTGCCAGCAGCACCCGGACTAGCGGGAGCTCTGGGGCCAACGTCCTGACTTTC TRBJ2-6 TRBD2 few TRBV9
CASSPGTGNLYEQYF TGTGCCAGCAGTCCAGGGACAGGGAATCTCTACGAGCAGTACTTC TRBJ2-7 TRBD1 many TRBV12-3/TRBV12-4
CASSLSKGPPYNEQFF TGTGCCAGCAGTTTATCGAAGGGACCGCCGTACAATGAGCAGTTCTTC TRBJ2-1 . . TRBV12-3/TRBV12-4
CASSARGGSGTGELFF TGTGCCAGTAGTGCCCGGGGCGGCTCTGGGACCGGGGAGCTGTTTTTT TRBJ2-2 . . TRBV19
CASGFGGSTDTQYF TGTGCTAGTGGTTTTGGGGGTAGCACAGATACGCAGTATTTT TRBJ2-3 . . TRBV12-5
CSASSGTKTYEQYF TGCAGTGCTAGTTCCGGGACAAAGACCTACGAGCAGTACTTC TRBJ2-7 . many TRBV20-1
CASRGSPYEQYF TGTGCCAGCCGGGGCAGCCCCTACGAGCAGTACTTC TRBJ2-7 . . TRBV28
CASSPLARGLEEQYF TGTGCCAGCAGCCCCCTGGCTAGGGGGCTGGAAGAGCAGTACTTC TRBJ2-7 TRBD1 . TRBV9
CASNGQLAYNEQFF TGTGCCAGTAATGGGCAGCTAGCATACAATGAGCAGTTCTTC TRBJ2-1 . few TRBV19